This section outlines one TCR beta chain sequence together with its context. The length of the CDR3 is 17 residues. V was cut by 2 bases and J by 3 bases, with 17 bases left in between. Germline loops: CDR1 SGHTA, CDR2 FQGNSA. These data originate in a study of T cell responses to AZD1222 COVID-19 vaccine. Analysis merged second doses at about 4 or about 12 weeks. Profiling relied on immunoSEQ multiplex PCR, and the TCRdb table lists in-frame clones only, not all of them. The sample records 130,000 or so clones, 91% being singletons. This clonotype was obtained from an adult who received the AZD1222 COVID-19 vaccine. The input for sequencing was peripheral blood, taken 28 days after the second AZD1222 dose. The J gene is TRBJ1-3, the V gene TRBV7-2; D may be TRBD1 (6 bases). The CDR3 coding sequence is TGTGCCAGCAGCTTACCGAGGGCAGGGGATGGTGGAAACACCATATATTTT. It codes for CASSLPRAGDGGNTIYF. Supplemented by reference TRBV7-2 and TRBJ1-3, the full variable domain reads GAGVSQSPSNKVTEKGKDVELRCDPISGHTALYWYRQSLGQGLEFLIYFQGNSAPDKSGLPSDRFSAERTGGSVSTLTIQRTQQEDSAVYLCASSLPRAGDGGNTIYFGEGSWLTVV.